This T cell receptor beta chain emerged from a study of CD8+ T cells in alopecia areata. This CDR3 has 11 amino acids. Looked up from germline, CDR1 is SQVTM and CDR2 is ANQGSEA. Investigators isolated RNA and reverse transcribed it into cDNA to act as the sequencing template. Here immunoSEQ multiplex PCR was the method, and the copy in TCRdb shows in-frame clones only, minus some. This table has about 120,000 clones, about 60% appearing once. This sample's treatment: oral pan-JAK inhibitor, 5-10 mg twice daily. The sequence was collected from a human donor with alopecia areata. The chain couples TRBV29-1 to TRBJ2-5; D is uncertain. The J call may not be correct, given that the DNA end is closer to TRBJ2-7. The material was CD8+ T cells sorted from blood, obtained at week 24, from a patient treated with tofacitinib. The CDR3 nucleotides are TGCAGCGTTGAGGTGGGCTACGAGCAGTACTTC. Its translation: CSVEVGYEQYF.